The present T cell receptor beta chain was sequenced within a study of shared clonotypes between healthy human individuals. Study-wide results and limits: Non-shared clonotypes showed lower generation probabilities than clonotypes common to all four donors. Estimated clonotype richness was generally higher in naive than memory subsets. Of the naive CD4 clonotypes, around 5.2% were shared across several donors.

As handled by the study authors: Filtering was not the same, since immunoSEQ gave junction-only sequences without quality scores. Generated by immunoSEQ multiplex PCR, the TCRdb table keeps only in-frame clones and is missing some. Clone size and the V and J calls come from that table; the DNA yielded D and trimming. The sample yields 2 million to 3 million clones, 80% to 95% seen once. As concerns this clone: Antigen specificity is unknown.

V gave up 0 bases and J gave up 5 bases; unmatched junction bases: 4. Per germline, CDR1 SEHNR and CDR2 FQNEAQ (reference sequence). The CDR3 is made up of 15 amino acids. Sequencing was done on a sample of naive CD4+ T cells from PBMCs. Subset specified: CD45RA+ positively selected. V usage is TRBV7-9 and J usage is TRBJ2-7; 10 nucleotides match TRBD2. The sequence was obtained from a man aged 18 to 35 in good health. Some clones in this sample may be carry-over from other donors' samples. The DNA for the CDR3 is TGTGCCAGCAGCTTAGCAGCGGGAGGGCCCGACGAGCAGTACTTC. It is translated as CASSLAAGGPDEQYF.